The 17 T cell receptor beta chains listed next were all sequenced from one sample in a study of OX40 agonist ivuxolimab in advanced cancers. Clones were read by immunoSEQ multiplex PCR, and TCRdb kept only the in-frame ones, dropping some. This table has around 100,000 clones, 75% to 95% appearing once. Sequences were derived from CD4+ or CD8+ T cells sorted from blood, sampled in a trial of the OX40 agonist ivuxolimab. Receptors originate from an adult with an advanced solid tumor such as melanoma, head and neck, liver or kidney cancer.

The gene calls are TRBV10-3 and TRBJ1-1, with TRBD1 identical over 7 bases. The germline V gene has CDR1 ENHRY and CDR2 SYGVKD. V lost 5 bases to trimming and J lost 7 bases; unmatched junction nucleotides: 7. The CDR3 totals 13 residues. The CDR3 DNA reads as TGTGCCATCAGTCCGGGACAGCCGAATGAAGCTTTCTTT. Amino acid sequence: CAISPGQPNEAFF.

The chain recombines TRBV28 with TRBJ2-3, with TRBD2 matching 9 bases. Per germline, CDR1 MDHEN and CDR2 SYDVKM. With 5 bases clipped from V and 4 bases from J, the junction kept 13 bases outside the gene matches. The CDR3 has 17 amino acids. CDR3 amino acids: CASSQASGKLFADTQYF. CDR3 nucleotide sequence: TGTGCCAGCAGTCAAGCTAGCGGGAAACTCTTCGCAGATACGCAGTATTTT. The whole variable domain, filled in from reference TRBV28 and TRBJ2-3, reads DVKVTQSSRYLVKRTGEKVFLECVQDMDHENMFWYRQDPGLGLRLIYFSYDVKMKEKGDIPEGYSVSREKKERFSLILESASTNQTSMYLCASSQASGKLFADTQYFGPGTRLTVL.

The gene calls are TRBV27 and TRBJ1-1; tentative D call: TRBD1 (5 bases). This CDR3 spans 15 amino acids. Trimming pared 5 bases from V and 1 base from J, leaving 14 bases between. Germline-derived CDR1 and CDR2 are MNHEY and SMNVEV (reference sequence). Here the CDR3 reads CASSASRVWNTEAFF. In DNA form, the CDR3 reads TGTGCCAGCAGTGCTTCCAGGGTCTGGAACACTGAAGCTTTCTTT.

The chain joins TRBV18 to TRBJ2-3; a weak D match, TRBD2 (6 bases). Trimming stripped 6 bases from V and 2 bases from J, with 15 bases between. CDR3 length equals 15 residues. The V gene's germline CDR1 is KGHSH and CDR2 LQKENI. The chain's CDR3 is CASSRGADSTDTQYF. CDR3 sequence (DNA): TGTGCCAGCTCGCGCGGGGCAGATTCCACAGATACGCAGTATTTT.

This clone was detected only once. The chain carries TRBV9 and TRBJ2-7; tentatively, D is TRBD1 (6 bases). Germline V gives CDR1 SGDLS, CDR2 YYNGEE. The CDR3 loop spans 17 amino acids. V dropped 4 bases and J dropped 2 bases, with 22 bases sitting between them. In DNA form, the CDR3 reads TGTGCCAGCAGCCCACACCCCAGCGCAGGGGTGCCCTACGAGCAGTACTTC. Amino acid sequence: CASSPHPSAGVPYEQYF.

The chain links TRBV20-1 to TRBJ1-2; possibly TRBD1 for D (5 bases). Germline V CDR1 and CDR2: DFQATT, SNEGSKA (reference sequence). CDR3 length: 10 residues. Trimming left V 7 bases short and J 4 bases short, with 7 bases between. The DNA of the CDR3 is TGCAGTGGGGGGTCCTATGGCTACACCTTC. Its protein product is CSGGSYGYTF.

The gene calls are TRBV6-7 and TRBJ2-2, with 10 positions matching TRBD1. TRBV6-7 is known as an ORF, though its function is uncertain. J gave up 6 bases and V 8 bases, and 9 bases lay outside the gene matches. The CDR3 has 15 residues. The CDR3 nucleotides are TGTGCCAGCGTTCCCGGGACAGGGGTCCCCGGGGAGCTGTTTTTT. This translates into CASVPGTGVPGELFF.

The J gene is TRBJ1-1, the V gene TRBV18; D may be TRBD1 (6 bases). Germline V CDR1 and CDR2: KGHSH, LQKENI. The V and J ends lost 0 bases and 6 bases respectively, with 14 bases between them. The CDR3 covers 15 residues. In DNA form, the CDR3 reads TGTGCCAGCTCACCACCCGGGGGGGGCCCCCCTGAAGCTTTCTTT. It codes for CASSPPGGGPPEAFF.

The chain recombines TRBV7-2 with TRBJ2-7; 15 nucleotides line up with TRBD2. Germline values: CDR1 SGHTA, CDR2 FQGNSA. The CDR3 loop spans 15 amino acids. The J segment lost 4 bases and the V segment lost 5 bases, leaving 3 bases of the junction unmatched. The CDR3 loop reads CASSTGLAGGYEQYF. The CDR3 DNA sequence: TGTGCCAGCAGCACGGGACTAGCGGGAGGTTACGAGCAGTACTTC.

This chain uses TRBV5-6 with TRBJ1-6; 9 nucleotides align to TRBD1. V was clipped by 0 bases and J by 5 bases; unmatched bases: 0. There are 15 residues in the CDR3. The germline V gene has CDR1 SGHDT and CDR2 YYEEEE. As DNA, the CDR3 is TGTGCCAGCAGCTTGGGGGACAGGGATAATTCACCCCTCCACTTT. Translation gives CASSLGDRDNSPLHF.

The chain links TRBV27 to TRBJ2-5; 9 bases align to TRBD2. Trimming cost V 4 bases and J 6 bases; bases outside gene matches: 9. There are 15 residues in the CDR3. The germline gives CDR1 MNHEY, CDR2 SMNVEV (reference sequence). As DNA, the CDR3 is TGTGCCAGCAGTTCCTACTCCAGCGGGAGGCAGACCCAGTACTTC. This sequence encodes CASSSYSSGRQTQYF.

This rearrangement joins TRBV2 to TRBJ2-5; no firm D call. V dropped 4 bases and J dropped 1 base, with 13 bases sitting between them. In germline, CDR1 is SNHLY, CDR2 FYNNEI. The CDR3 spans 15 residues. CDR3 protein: CASSAGGRPQETQYF. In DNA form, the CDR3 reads TGTGCCAGCAGTGCGGGTGGTAGGCCCCAAGAGACCCAGTACTTC.

The CDR3 sequence: CASSESRANTEAFF. CDR3 bases: TGTGCCAGCAGTGAAAGCAGGGCGAACACTGAAGCTTTCTTT. The V gene is TRBV2, the J gene TRBJ1-1, with a possible D match to TRBD1 (5 bases). V shed 2 bases and J shed 1 base, with 8 bases lying between them. Germline loops: CDR1 SNHLY, CDR2 FYNNEI. The CDR3 has 14 residues.

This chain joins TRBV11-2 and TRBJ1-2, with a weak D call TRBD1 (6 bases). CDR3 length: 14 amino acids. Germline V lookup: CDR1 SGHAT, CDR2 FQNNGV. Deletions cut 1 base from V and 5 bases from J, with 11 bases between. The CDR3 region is CASSLVAGEYGYTF. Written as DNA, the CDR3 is TGTGCCAGCAGCTTAGTGGCAGGGGAGTATGGCTACACCTTC.

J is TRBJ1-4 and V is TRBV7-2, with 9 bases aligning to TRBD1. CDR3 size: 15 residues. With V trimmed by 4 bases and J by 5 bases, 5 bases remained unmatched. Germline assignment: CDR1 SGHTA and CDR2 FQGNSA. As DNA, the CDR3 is TGTGCCAGCAGCTCGATGACAGGGGGAAATGAAAAACTGTTTTTT. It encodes CASSSMTGGNEKLFF.

CDR3 nucleotide sequence: TGTGCCAGCAGTGTTGCAGGGACGACTGAAGCTTTCTTT. Translated, it gives CASSVAGTTEAFF. V usage is TRBV2 and J usage is TRBJ1-1, with D maybe TRBD1 (5 bases). The CDR3 loop spans 13 amino acids. The germline V and J ends were trimmed by 4 bases and 5 bases, with 11 bases remaining between them. Per the germline V gene, CDR1 is SNHLY and CDR2 is FYNNEI.

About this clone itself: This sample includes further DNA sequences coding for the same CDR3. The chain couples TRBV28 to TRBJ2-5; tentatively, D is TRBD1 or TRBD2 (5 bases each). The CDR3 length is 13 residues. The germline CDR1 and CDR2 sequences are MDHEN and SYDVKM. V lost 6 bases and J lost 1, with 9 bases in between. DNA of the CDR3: TGTGCCAGCAGGAGGGGTTTCCAAGAGACCCAGTACTTC. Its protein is CASRRGFQETQYF.